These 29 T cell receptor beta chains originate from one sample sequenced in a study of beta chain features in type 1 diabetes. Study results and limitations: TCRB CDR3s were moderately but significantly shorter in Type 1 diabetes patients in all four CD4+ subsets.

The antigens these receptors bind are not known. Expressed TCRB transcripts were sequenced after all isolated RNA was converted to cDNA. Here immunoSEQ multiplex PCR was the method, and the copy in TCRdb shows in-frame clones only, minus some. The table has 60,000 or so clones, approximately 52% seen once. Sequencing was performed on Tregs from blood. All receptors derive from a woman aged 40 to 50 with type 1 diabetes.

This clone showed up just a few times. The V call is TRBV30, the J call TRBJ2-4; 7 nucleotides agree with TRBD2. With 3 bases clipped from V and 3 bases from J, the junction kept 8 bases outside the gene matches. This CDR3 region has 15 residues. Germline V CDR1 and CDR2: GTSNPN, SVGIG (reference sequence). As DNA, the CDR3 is TGTGCCTGGAGCAACGGGGGGACGAGCAAAAACATTCAGTACTTC. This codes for CAWSNGGTSKNIQYF.

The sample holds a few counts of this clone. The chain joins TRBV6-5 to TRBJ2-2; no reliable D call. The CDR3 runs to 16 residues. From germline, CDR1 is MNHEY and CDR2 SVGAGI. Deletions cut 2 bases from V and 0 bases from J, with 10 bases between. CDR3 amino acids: CASSYVGGANTGELFF. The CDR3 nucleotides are TGTGCCAGCAGTTACGTCGGCGGAGCGAACACCGGGGAGCTGTTTTTT.

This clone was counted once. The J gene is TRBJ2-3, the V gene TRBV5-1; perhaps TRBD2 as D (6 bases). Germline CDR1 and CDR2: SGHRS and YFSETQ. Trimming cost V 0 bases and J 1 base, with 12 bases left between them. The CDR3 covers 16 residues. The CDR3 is CASSLGAGWGTDTQYF. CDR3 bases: TGCGCCAGCAGCTTGGGTGCGGGGTGGGGCACAGATACGCAGTATTTT.

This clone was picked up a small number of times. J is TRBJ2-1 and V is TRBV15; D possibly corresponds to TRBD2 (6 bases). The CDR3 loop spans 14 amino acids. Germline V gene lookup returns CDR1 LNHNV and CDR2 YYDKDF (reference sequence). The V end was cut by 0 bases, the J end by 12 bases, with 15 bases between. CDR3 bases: TGTGCCACCAGCAGAGATAACAAAGCGGAGGGGCAGTTCTTC. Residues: CATSRDNKAEGQFF. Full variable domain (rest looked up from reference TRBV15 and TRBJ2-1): DAMVIQNPRYQVTQFGKPVTLSCSQTLNHNVMYWYQQKSSQAPKLLFHYYDKDFNNEADTPDNFQSRRPNTSFCFLDIRSPGLGDTAMYLCATSRDNKAEGQFFGPGTRLTVL.

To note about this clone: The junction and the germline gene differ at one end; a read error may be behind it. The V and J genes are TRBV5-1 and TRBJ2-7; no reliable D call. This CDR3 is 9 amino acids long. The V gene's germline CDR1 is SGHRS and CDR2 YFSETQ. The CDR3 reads CASSLEGGF. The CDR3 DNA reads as TGCGCCAGCAGCTTGGAAGGCGGCTTC. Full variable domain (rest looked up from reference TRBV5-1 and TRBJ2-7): KAGVTQTPRYLIKTRGQQVTLSCSPISGHRSVSWYQQTPGQGLQFLFEYFSETQRNKGNFPGRFSGRQFSNSRSEMNVSTLELGDSALYLCASSLEGGFGPGTRLTVT.

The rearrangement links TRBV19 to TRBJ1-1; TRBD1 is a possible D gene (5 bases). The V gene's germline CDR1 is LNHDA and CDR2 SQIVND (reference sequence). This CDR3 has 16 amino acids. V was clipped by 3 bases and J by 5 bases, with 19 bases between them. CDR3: CASSIGPTARRTEAFF. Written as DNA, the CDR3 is TGTGCCAGTAGTATCGGCCCGACAGCTCGACGGACTGAAGCTTTCTTT.

CDR3 sequence: CASSLAQGGTDTQYF. The CDR3, as DNA: TGTGCCAGCAGCTTAGCACAGGGGGGGACAGATACGCAGTATTTT. The chain uses TRBV7-9 and TRBJ2-3, with D maybe TRBD1 (8 bases). The germline V gene encodes CDR1 SEHNR and CDR2 FQNEAQ (reference sequence). V shed 0 bases and J shed 3 bases, with 10 bases lying between them. The CDR3 runs 15 residues.

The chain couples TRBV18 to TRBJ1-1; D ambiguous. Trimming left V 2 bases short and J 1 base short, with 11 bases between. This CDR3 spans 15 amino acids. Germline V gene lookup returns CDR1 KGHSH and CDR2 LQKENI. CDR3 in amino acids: CASSPMGSENTEAFF. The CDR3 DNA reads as TGTGCCAGCTCACCAATGGGGAGTGAGAACACTGAAGCTTTCTTT. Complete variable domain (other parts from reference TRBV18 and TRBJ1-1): NAGVMQNPRHLVRRRGQEARLRCSPMKGHSHVYWYRQLPEEGLKFMVYLQKENIIDESGMPKERFSAEFPKEGPSILRIQQVVRGDSAAYFCASSPMGSENTEAFFGQGTRLTVV.

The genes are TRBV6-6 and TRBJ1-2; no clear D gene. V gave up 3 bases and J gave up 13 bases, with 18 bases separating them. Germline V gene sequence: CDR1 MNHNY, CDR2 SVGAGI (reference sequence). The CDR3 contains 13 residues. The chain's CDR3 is CASSYPGAPVPTF. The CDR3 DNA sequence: TGTGCCAGCAGTTATCCGGGTGCACCCGTCCCCACCTTC.

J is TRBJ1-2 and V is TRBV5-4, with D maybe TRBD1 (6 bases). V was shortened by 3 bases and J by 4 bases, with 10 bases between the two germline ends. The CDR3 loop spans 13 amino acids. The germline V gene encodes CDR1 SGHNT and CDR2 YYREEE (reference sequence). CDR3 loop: CASSSGTSYGYTF. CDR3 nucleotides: TGTGCCAGCAGCTCCGGGACATCCTATGGCTACACCTTC.

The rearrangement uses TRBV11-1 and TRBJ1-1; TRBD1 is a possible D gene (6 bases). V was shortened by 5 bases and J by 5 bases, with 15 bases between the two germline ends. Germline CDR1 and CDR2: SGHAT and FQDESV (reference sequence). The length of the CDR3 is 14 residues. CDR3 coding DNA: TGTGCCAGCAGCATAGAGGACAGTAGTACTGAAGCTTTCTTT. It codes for CASSIEDSSTEAFF. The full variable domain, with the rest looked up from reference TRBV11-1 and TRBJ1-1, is EAEVAQSPRYKITEKSQAVAFWCDPISGHATLYWYRQILGQGPELLVQFQDESVVDDSQLPKDRFSAERLKGVDSTLKIQPAELGDSAMYLCASSIEDSSTEAFFGQGTRLTVV.

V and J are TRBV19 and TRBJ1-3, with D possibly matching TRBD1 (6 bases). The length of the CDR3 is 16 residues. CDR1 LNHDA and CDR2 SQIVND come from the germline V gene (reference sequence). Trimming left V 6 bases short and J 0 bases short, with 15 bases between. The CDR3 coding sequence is TGTGCCAGTAGCCTCTACCGGGACATCTCTGGAAACACCATATATTTT. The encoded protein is CASSLYRDISGNTIYF.

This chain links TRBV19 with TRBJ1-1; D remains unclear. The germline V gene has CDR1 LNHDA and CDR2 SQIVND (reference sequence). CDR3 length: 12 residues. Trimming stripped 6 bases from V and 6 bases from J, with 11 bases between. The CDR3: CASSGSYAEAFF. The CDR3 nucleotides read TGTGCCAGTAGCGGGTCGTACGCTGAAGCTTTCTTT.

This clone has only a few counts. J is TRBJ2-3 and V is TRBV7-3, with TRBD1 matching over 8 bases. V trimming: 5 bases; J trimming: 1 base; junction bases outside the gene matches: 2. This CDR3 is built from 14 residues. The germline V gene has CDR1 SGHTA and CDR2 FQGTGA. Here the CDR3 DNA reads TGTGCCAGCAGCCGGGGACAGGGCACAGATACGCAGTATTTT. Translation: CASSRGQGTDTQYF.

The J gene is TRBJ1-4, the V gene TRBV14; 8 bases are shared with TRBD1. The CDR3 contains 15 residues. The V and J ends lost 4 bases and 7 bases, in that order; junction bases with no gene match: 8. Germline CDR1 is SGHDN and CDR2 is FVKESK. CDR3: CASSPLTGASEKLFF. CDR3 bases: TGTGCCAGCAGCCCTCTGACAGGGGCTTCTGAAAAACTGTTTTTT.

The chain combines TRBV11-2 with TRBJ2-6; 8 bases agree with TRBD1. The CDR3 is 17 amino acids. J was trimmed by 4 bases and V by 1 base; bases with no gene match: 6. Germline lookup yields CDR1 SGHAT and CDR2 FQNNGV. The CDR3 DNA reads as TGTGCCAGCAGCTTAGTCACAGGGGGTACAGGGGCCAACGTCCTGACTTTC. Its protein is CASSLVTGGTGANVLTF.

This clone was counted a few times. CDR3 nucleotides: TGTGCCAGCTCACCATTAAGAGGGAACACTGAAGCTTTCTTT. This sequence encodes CASSPLRGNTEAFF. This chain uses TRBV18 with TRBJ1-1; D not resolved. The CDR3 sequence is 14 residues long. Trimming took off 2 bases at V and 1 base at J, with 8 bases between the two ends. In germline, CDR1 is KGHSH, CDR2 LQKENI.

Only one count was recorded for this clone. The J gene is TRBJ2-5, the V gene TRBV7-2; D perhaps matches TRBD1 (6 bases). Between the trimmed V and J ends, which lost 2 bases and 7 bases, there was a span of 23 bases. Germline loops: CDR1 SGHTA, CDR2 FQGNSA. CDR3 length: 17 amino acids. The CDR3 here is CASSLIRGTAPIGTQYF. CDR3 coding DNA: TGTGCCAGCAGCTTAATTAGGGGGACGGCTCCTATAGGGACCCAGTACTTC.

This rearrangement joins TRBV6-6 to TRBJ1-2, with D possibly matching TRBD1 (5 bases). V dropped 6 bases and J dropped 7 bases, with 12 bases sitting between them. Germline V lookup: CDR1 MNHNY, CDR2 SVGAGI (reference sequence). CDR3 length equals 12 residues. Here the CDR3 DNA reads TGTGCCAGCAGGACACAGGTAGCTGGCTACACCTTC. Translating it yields CASRTQVAGYTF.

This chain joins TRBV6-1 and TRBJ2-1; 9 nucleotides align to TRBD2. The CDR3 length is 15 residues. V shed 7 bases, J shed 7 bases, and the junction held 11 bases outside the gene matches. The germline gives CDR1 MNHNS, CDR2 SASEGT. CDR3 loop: CASMSGLAGRNEQFF. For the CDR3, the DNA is TGTGCCAGCATGTCTGGGCTAGCGGGACGGAATGAGCAGTTCTTC.

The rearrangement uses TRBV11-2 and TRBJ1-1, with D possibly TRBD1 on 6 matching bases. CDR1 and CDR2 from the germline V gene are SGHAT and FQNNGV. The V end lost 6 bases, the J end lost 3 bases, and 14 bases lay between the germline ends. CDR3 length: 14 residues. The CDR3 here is CASRSDRIYTEAFF. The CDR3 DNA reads TGTGCCAGCAGATCCGACAGGATATACACTGAAGCTTTCTTT.

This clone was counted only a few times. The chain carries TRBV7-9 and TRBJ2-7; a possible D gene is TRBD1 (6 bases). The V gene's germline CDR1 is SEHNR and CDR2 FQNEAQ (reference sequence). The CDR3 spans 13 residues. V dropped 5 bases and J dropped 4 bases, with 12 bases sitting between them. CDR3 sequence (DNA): TGTGCCAGCAGCGCACCAACAGGGTACGAGCAGTACTTC. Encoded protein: CASSAPTGYEQYF. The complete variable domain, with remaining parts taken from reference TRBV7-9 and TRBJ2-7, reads DTGVSQNPRHKITKRGQNVTFRCDPISEHNRLYWYRQTLGQGPEFLTYFQNEAQLEKSRLLSDRFSAERPKGSFSTLEIQRTEQGDSAMYLCASSAPTGYEQYFGPGTRLTVT.

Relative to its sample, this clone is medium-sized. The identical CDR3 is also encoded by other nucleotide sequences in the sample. The CDR3: CASSPTGSNEKLFF. CDR3 bases: TGTGCCAGCTCGCCTACAGGGTCTAATGAAAAACTGTTTTTT. V gene TRBV18 combines with J gene TRBJ1-4; tentative D call: TRBD1 (6 bases). CDR3 length equals 14 residues. Trimming removed 6 bases at V and 3 bases at J, with 11 bases between. Germline CDR1 is KGHSH and CDR2 is LQKENI.

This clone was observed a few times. The CDR3 DNA reads as TGCAGCGTTGATCGGGGGGTAAACACCGGGGAGCTGTTTTTT. Translated: CSVDRGVNTGELFF. The genes are TRBV29-1 and TRBJ2-2; TRBD2 matches 7 bases. CDR3 length: 14 amino acids. Germline V gene sequence: CDR1 SQVTM, CDR2 ANQGSEA. The V and J ends lost 3 bases and 2 bases, in that order; junction bases with no gene match: 3.

CDR3 loop: CASARGTSGYNEQFF. The DNA of the CDR3 is TGTGCCAGCGCTCGGGGGACTAGCGGTTACAATGAGCAGTTCTTC. The chain couples TRBV5-4 to TRBJ2-1, with 11 nucleotides matching TRBD2. Germline lookup yields CDR1 SGHNT and CDR2 YYREEE (reference sequence). The J segment lost 4 bases and the V segment lost 7 bases, leaving 7 bases of the junction unmatched. This CDR3 is 15 amino acids long.

This CDR3 is CSSLGTGGVKTQYF. The CDR3 nucleotides are TGCAGCTCCTTGGGGACAGGGGGCGTAAAGACCCAGTACTTC. V and J are TRBV29-1 and TRBJ2-5; TRBD1 matches 12 bases. With 8 bases clipped from V and 6 bases from J, the junction kept 10 bases outside the gene matches. This CDR3 has 14 amino acids. Per the germline V gene, CDR1 is SQVTM and CDR2 is ANQGSEA.

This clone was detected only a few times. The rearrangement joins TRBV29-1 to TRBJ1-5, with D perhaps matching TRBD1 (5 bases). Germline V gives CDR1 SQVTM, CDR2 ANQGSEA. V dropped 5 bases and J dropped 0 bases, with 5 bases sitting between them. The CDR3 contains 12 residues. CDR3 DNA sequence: TGCAGCGTTCAGGGTAGCAATCAGCCCCAGCATTTT. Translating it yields CSVQGSNQPQHF. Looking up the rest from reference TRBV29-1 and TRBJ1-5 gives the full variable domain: SAVISQKPSRDICQRGTSLTIQCQVDSQVTMMFWYRQQPGQSLTLIATANQGSEATYESGFVIDKFPISRPNLTFSTLTVSNMSPEDSSIYLCSVQGSNQPQHFGDGTRLSIL.

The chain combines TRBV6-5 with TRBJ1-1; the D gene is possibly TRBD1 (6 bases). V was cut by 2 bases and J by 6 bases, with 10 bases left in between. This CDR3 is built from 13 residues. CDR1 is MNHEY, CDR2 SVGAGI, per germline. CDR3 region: CASSYMTGAEAFF. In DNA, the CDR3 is TGTGCCAGCAGTTACATGACAGGCGCTGAAGCTTTCTTT.

CDR3 sequence reads: CASSKMTAEAFF. Here the CDR3 DNA reads TGTGCCAGCAGTAAGATGACAGCTGAAGCTTTCTTT. The rearrangement links TRBV28 to TRBJ1-1, with D perhaps TRBD1 (5 bases). This CDR3 contains 12 residues. Germline values: CDR1 MDHEN, CDR2 SYDVKM. V was trimmed by 5 bases and J by 6 bases, leaving 10 bases between them.